This T cell receptor (beta chain) was documented in a study of shared clonotypes between healthy human individuals. The protocol was immunoSEQ multiplex PCR, while the TCRdb copy is restricted to in-frame clones and leaves out a portion. The table records roughly 500,000 clones, about 82% of them present only once. The sequencing sample was made of PBMCs. This receptor was taken from a woman aged 40 to 50 in good health. Some clones in this sample may be carry-over from other donors' samples.

CDR3 in amino acids: CASSDSGGSTDTQYF. In nucleotides, the CDR3 is TGTGCCAGCAGTGATAGTGGGGGAAGCACAGATACGCAGTATTTT. The V gene is TRBV25-1, the J gene TRBJ2-3; D might be TRBD1 or TRBD2, each matching 5 bases. The V end lost 3 bases, the J end lost 0 bases, and 10 bases lay between the germline ends. Germline V lookup: CDR1 MGHDK, CDR2 SYGVNS. The CDR3 loop spans 15 amino acids.